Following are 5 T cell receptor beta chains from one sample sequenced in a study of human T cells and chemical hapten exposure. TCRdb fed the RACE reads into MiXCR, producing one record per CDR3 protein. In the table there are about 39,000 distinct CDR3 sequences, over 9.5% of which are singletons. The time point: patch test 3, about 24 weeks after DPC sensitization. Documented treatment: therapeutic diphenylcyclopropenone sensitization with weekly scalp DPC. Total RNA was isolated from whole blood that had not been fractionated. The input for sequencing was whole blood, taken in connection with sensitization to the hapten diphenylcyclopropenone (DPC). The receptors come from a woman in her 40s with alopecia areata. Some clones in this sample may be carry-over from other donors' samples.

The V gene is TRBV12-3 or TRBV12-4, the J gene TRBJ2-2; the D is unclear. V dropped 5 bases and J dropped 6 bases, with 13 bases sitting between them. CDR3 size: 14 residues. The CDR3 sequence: CASSPEVLAGELFF. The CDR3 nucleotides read TGTGCCAGCAGTCCAGAGGTTCTCGCCGGGGAGCTGTTTTTT.

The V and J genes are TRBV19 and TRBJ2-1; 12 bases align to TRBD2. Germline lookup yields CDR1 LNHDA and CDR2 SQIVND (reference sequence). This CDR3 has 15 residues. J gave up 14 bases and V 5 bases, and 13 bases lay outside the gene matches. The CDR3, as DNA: TGTGCCAGTAGTGTTGGATCCGTGACTAGCGGGAGAAAGTTCTTC. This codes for CASSVGSVTSGRKFF.

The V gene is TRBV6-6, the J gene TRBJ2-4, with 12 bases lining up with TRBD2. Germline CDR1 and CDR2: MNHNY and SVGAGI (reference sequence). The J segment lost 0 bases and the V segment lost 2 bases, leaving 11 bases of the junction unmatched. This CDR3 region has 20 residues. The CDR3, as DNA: TGTGCCAGCAGTTACAACCACAGACTAGCGGGAGAGCTAGCCAAAAACATTCAGTACTTC. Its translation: CASSYNHRLAGELAKNIQYF.

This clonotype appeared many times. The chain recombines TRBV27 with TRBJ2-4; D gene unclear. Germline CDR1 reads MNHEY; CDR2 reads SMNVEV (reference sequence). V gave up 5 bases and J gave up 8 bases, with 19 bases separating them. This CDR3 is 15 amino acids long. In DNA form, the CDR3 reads TGTGCCAGCAGTCCGGACGGTTCACTTGGGGACATTCAGTACTTC. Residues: CASSPDGSLGDIQYF.

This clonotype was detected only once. CDR3 amino acids: CASSPARLNTEAFF. The CDR3 DNA reads as TGTGCCAGCTCACCAGCCCGTTTGAACACTGAAGCTTTCTTT. This chain uses TRBV18 with TRBJ1-1; the D is unclear. V was cut by 2 bases and J by 0 bases, with 7 bases left in between. This CDR3 is 14 amino acids long. CDR1 and CDR2 (germline): KGHSH, LQKENI. The whole variable domain, filled in from reference TRBV18 and TRBJ1-1, reads NAGVMQNPRHLVRRRGQEARLRCSPMKGHSHVYWYRQLPEEGLKFMVYLQKENIIDESGMPKERFSAEFPKEGPSILRIQQVVRGDSAAYFCASSPARLNTEAFFGQGTRLTVV.